The 8 T cell receptor beta chains in this list originate from one sample, sequenced in a study of cytomegalovirus exposure and HLA in healthy donors. The method was immunoSEQ multiplex PCR; TCRdb's version includes in-frame clones alone and lacks a portion of them. Seen here are roughly 150,000 clones, 91% observed once, and the top ten hold roughly 0.7%. The material sequenced was PBMCs. The receptors derive from a man aged 18 to 29 in good health and CMV-seronegative.

The sample holds one count of this clone. The gene calls are TRBV5-1 and TRBJ1-2, with TRBD1 matching 7 bases. V gave up 4 bases and J gave up 2 bases; unmatched junction bases: 14. The CDR3 loop spans 17 amino acids. Germline CDR1 and CDR2: SGHRS and YFSETQ. CDR3 in amino acids: CASSQGTEFWRNYGYTF. CDR3 coding DNA: TGCGCCAGCAGCCAGGGGACAGAATTTTGGAGAAACTATGGCTACACCTTC. The whole variable domain, filled in from reference TRBV5-1 and TRBJ1-2, reads KAGVTQTPRYLIKTRGQQVTLSCSPISGHRSVSWYQQTPGQGLQFLFEYFSETQRNKGNFPGRFSGRQFSNSRSEMNVSTLELGDSALYLCASSQGTEFWRNYGYTFGSGTRLTVV.

The gene calls are TRBV30 and TRBJ1-4; tentative D call: TRBD1 (5 bases). The V end lost 2 bases, the J end lost 4 bases, and 11 bases lay between the germline ends. Germline CDR1 GTSNPN, CDR2 SVGIG (reference sequence). The CDR3 covers 14 residues. The CDR3 coding sequence is TGTGCCTGGAGTCCGACAGCTTATAATGAAAAACTGTTTTTT. It encodes CAWSPTAYNEKLFF.

DNA of the CDR3: TGTGCCAGCAGCCAACTAGCGGGGACCTACAATGAGCAGTTCTTC. Translating gives CASSQLAGTYNEQFF. V gene TRBV7-3 combines with J gene TRBJ2-1, with TRBD2 matching 10 bases. Looked up from germline, CDR1 is SGHTA and CDR2 is FQGTGA. The V segment lost 5 bases and the J segment 2 bases; nucleotides outside the gene matches: 3. The CDR3 covers 15 residues.

In this sample, this clone turned up a few times. The chain carries TRBV5-1 and TRBJ2-7; D might be TRBD1 (5 bases). Trimming took off 0 bases at V and 0 bases at J, with 13 bases between the two ends. This CDR3 region has 16 residues. Germline V gene lookup returns CDR1 SGHRS and CDR2 YFSETQ. The CDR3 reads CASSLAEPTASYEQYF. CDR3 bases: TGCGCCAGCAGCTTGGCTGAACCGACAGCCTCCTACGAGCAGTACTTC.

The chain recombines TRBV30 with TRBJ1-5; D possibly corresponds to TRBD1 (5 bases). Germline CDR1 is GTSNPN and CDR2 is SVGIG (reference sequence). The length of the CDR3 is 14 residues. The ends were cut back, 0 bases at V and 2 bases at J, with 8 bases in the middle. The CDR3 nucleotides are TGTGCCTGGAGTGTAGGCAGGGGCAATCAGCCCCAGCATTTT. This translates into CAWSVGRGNQPQHF.

This chain connects TRBV13 to TRBJ2-3; no clear D gene. In germline, CDR1 is PRHDT, CDR2 FYEKMQ (reference sequence). V was cut by 5 bases and J by 2 bases, with 11 bases left in between. The CDR3 extends over 14 amino acids. The CDR3 nucleotides read TGTGCCAGCAGCCTATTCTCTGACACAGATACGCAGTATTTT. The encoded protein is CASSLFSDTDTQYF.

The chain has TRBV27 and TRBJ2-3, with TRBD2 identical over 7 bases. V shed 1 base, J shed 4 bases, and the junction held 2 bases outside the gene matches. Germline V lookup: CDR1 MNHEY, CDR2 SMNVEV (reference sequence). CDR3 length equals 14 residues. CDR3 sequence: CASSLFRGADTQYF. CDR3 DNA: TGTGCCAGCAGTTTATTTCGGGGGGCAGATACGCAGTATTTT.

The chain combines TRBV18 with TRBJ2-5; a possible D gene is TRBD2 (5 bases). V lost 1 base to trimming and J lost 5 bases, with 8 bases between them. Germline values: CDR1 KGHSH, CDR2 LQKENI. CDR3 size: 13 residues. The CDR3 reads CASSPLPGETQYF. The DNA for the CDR3 is TGTGCCAGCTCACCACTGCCGGGGGAGACCCAGTACTTC. The full variable domain, its missing parts supplied by reference TRBV18 and TRBJ2-5, is NAGVMQNPRHLVRRRGQEARLRCSPMKGHSHVYWYRQLPEEGLKFMVYLQKENIIDESGMPKERFSAEFPKEGPSILRIQQVVRGDSAAYFCASSPLPGETQYFGPGTRLLVL.